This TCR beta chain was sequenced for a study of blood T cell repertoires in COVID-19 (dated by TCRdb to about 2020). General notes on the study: Samples covering the acute and convalescent phases of COVID-19 were provided by collaborators in the United States, Italy and Spain. The prospective study material was composed of cDNA or gDNA derived from T cells, B-cell-depleted T cells, or PBMCs. The dataset comprised deeply sampled blood TCRbeta repertoires from subjects exposed to, actively infected with, or recovered from COVID-19. The repertoires were made available in a free public database intended to serve as a resource for research on the immune response to SARS-CoV-2. The samples were drawn from the first 160 participants of the ongoing ImmuneRACE study and from roughly 1,300 subjects provided by 6 global collaborators. Sample metadata almost always included a de-identified subject ID, COVID-19 status, age in years and sex. Where available, HLA class I and class II types were taken from metadata supplied by the sample provider and were not determined by assay-based typing.

In the germline V gene, CDR1 corresponds to SGHTS and CDR2 to YDEGEE. V is clipped by 4 bases and J by 5 bases, and the sequence between their germline boundaries is 16 bases long. Taken from cysteine to phenylalanine, the CDR3 has 15 residues. The DNA shown is the 45-base CDR3, in frame from base 1. Each collaborating institution followed its own protocols to collect whole blood in K2EDTA tubes. Collaborator samples were shipped for TCRbeta analysis as frozen whole blood, isolated PBMCs, or DNA extracted from either sample type. What the work shows at the level of the full study, not this receptor alone: How much clinical and demographic metadata was included differed by source and by participant, and the metadata was provided uncurated.

As to this clone: It has no known antigen specificity. No quality values exist for individual bases; no much larger clone is one base distant.

TCRbeta CDR3 regions were amplified from genomic DNA using the immunoSEQ Assay, a bias-controlled multiplex PCR. The original pipeline was this. The number of nucleated cells in each sample was estimated from the amplification of reference gene primers within the assay. To quantify the absolute abundance of each unique TCRbeta CDR3 rearrangement, sequence reads were collapsed and filtered. For each sample, productive Simpson clonality was calculated as the square root of Simpson's diversity index over productive rearrangements. TCRdb re-hosts the immuneACCESS table, in-frame sequences only. Its copies lack some clones; in the studies checked, an unresolved V gene accounts for under half of them, and the cause for the rest is not known. V, J and clone size are taken as reported in that table, and D and trimming were inferred from the DNA itself. For this sample there are some 100,000 clones; more than 70% appear just once. The ten top clones hold roughly 25% of the sample.

Sequencing input: peripheral blood. The receptor's source is a human donor in a cohort sampled during active COVID-19. The chain couples TRBV5-8 to TRBJ1-5, with the D gene not clear enough to name. The sequenced DNA is TGTGCCAGCAGCACTCAGACTGGGTTGGATCAGCCCCAGCATTTT. Translation gives CASSTQTGLDQPQHF.